What follows are 10 T cell receptor beta chains derived from one specimen sequenced in a study of blood T cell repertoires in COVID-19. Clones were sequenced by immunoSEQ multiplex PCR, and TCRdb holds only the in-frame ones, with some missing. The sample includes nearly 400,000 clones, over 85% of them seen just once. Sequencing was done on a sample of PBMCs or T cells enriched from blood (not recorded which). The receptor source for this set is a woman younger than 45 who had recovered from COVID-19.

This chain joins TRBV2 and TRBJ2-5; 13 nucleotides align to TRBD2. Germline CDR1 is SNHLY and CDR2 is FYNNEI. The CDR3 contains 13 residues. The junction had 9 bases not matched to a gene; V was cut back by 6 bases and J by 14 bases. The CDR3 DNA sequence: TGTGCCAGCAGCGGACTAGCGGGAGAACGCGGTTACTTC. Translating it yields CASSGLAGERGYF.

CDR3: CASSVSGLASDTQYF. The DNA for the CDR3 is TGTGCCAGCAGCGTATCTGGACTAGCGTCAGATACGCAGTATTTT. The chain combines TRBV9 with TRBJ2-3; 9 bases match TRBD2. V was clipped by 1 base and J by 4 bases; unmatched bases: 4. CDR3 length: 15 residues. Looked up from germline, CDR1 is SGDLS and CDR2 is YYNGEE.

This chain joins TRBV5-1 and TRBJ1-3; D not resolved. Germline assignment: CDR1 SGHRS and CDR2 YFSETQ. The ends were cut back, 5 bases at V and 3 bases at J, with 6 bases in the middle. This CDR3 has 12 amino acids. CDR3 sequence (DNA): TGCGCCAGCAGTGAGGGTGGAAACACCATATATTTT. Residues: CASSEGGNTIYF.

The V call is TRBV25-1, the J call TRBJ2-7, with D tentatively TRBD1 (5 bases). The length of the CDR3 is 18 residues. CDR1 and CDR2 (germline): MGHDK, SYGVNS. Deletions cut 6 bases from V and 2 bases from J, with 26 bases between. The DNA of the CDR3 is TGTGCCAGCAGGGGCTTAGGGGATGGGCAGACCTCAACCTACGAGCAGTACTTC. It yields the protein CASRGLGDGQTSTYEQYF.

This clone was observed a single time. The chain employs TRBV9 and TRBJ2-2, with D tentatively TRBD1 (5 bases). From germline, CDR1 is SGDLS and CDR2 YYNGEE. With 3 bases removed from V and 3 bases from J, the gap between germline ends came to 12 bases. This CDR3 region has 15 residues. The CDR3 nucleotides read TGTGCCAGCAGCGAGGCGGCAGGGTACACCGGGGAGCTGTTTTTT. Encoded protein: CASSEAAGYTGELFF.

The V and J genes are TRBV6-5 and TRBJ1-1; D is unclear. Germline CDR1 is MNHEY and CDR2 is SVGAGI. V lost 5 bases and J 7 bases, leaving 14 bases between the germline ends. The CDR3 is made up of 13 amino acids. The CDR3 loop is CASSLTGLLEAFF. The CDR3 DNA follows: TGTGCCAGCAGTCTCACCGGACTCCTTGAAGCTTTCTTT.

This chain uses TRBV27 with TRBJ2-1, with TRBD1 matching 7 bases. Looked up from germline, CDR1 is MNHEY and CDR2 is SMNVEV (reference sequence). V lost 5 bases, J lost 5 bases, and 6 bases stayed unmatched. The CDR3 is 14 residues long. CDR3: CASSSRDSNNEQFF. The CDR3 region has the DNA TGTGCCAGCAGTAGCCGGGACAGCAACAATGAGCAGTTCTTC.

The V gene is TRBV27, the J gene TRBJ2-1; TRBD2 aligns across 13 bases. Germline V gene sequence: CDR1 MNHEY, CDR2 SMNVEV (reference sequence). The length of the CDR3 is 18 residues. The V gene end was trimmed by 6 bases and the J gene end by 2 bases; junction bases not matched to a gene: 10. The CDR3 region has the DNA TGTGCCAGCAGCTCCCGACTAGCGGGGGGTCGGGCCTACAATGAGCAGTTCTTC. This translates into CASSSRLAGGRAYNEQFF.

Notes on this clone: The same CDR3 also results from other DNA sequences found in this sample. The rearrangement uses TRBV4-3 and TRBJ2-7, with a tentative D call TRBD1 (7 bases). Germline loops: CDR1 LGHNA, CDR2 YSLEER. This CDR3 spans 14 amino acids. V gave up 1 base and J gave up 4 bases, with 11 bases separating them. CDR3 sequence: CASSQVSGGYEQYF. The CDR3 bases are TGCGCCAGCAGCCAAGTGTCAGGGGGGTACGAGCAGTACTTC.

In its sample, this clone was seen once. CDR3 coding DNA: TGTGCCAGCAGTCCCGAGGTGGACGAGCAGTACTTC. It specifies CASSPEVDEQYF. The chain uses TRBV6-6 and TRBJ2-7; D is undetermined. V lost 5 bases and J 5 bases, leaving 10 bases between the germline ends. CDR1 MNHNY and CDR2 SVGAGI come from the germline V gene (reference sequence). The CDR3 contains 12 residues.